This T cell receptor (beta chain) derives from a study of regulatory T cells in long-lasting Graves disease. Study information: To qualify as persistent, Graves' disease required over 5 years of antithyroid drugs with positive TSH receptor antibodies.

Per the germline V gene, CDR1 is SGHRS and CDR2 is YFSETQ. With 3 bases removed from V and 4 bases from J, the gap between germline ends came to 18 bases. This CDR3 is 16 amino acids long. Libraries of TCR beta came from iRepertoire HTBI primers plus Arm-PCR of CDR3 regions. TCRdb itself ran the multiplex PCR reads through MiXCR, one entry per CDR3 protein. The table shows a few hundred thousand distinct CDR3 sequences, with around 22% occurring only once. Time point of the sample: persistent/refractory GD, antithyroid drugs over 5 years with positive TRAb. TCR sequences were obtained from RNA taken from PBMCs.

The TCR was taken from a female donor with Graves disease. The V gene is TRBV5-1, the J gene TRBJ2-3; possible D gene TRBD2, 6 bases. The sample in question was peripheral blood mononuclear cells (PBMCs), obtained when the disease was refractory, from a patient treated with antithyroid drugs. For the CDR3, the DNA is TGCGCCAGCAGCTCCAACTTTCTCGGGAGTGCAGATACGCAGTATTTT. This encodes CASSSNFLGSADTQYF.